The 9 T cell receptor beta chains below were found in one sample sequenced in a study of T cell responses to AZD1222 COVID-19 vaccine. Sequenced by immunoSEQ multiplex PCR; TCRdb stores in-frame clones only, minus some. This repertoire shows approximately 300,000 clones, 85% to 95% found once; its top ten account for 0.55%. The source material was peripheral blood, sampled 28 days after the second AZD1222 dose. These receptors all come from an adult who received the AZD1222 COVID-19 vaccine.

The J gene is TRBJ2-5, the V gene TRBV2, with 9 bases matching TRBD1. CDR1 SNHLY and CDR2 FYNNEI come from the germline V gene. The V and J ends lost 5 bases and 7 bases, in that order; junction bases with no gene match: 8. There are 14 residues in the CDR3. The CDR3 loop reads CASSTDRGTGTQYF. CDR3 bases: TGTGCCAGCAGTACCGACAGGGGGACGGGGACCCAGTACTTC. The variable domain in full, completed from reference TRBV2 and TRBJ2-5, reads EPEVTQTPSHQVTQMGQEVILRCVPISNHLYFYWYRQILGQKVEFLVSFYNNEISEKSEIFDDQFSVERPDGSNFTLKIRSTKLEDSAMYFCASSTDRGTGTQYFGPGTRLLVL.

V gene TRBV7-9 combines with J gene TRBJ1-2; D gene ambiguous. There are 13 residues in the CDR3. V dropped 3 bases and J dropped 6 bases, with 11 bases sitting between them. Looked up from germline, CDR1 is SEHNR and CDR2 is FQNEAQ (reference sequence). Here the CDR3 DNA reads TGTGCCAGCAGCTTGCAGGTGGCGGATGGCTACACCTTC. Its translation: CASSLQVADGYTF.

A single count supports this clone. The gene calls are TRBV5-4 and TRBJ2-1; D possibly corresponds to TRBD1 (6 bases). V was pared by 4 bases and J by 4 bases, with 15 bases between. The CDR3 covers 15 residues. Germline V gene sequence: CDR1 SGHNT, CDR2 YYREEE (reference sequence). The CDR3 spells CASSPGDNRYNEQFF. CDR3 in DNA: TGTGCCAGCAGCCCCGGGGACAACAGATACAATGAGCAGTTCTTC.

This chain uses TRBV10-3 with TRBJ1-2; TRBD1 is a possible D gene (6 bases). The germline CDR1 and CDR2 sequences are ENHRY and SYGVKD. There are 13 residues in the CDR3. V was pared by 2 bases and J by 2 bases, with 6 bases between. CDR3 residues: CAISEGGNYGYTF. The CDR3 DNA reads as TGTGCCATCAGTGAGGGGGGCAACTATGGCTACACCTTC.

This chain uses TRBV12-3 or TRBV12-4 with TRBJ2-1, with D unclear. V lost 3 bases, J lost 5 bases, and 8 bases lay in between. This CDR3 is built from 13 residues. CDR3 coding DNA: TGTGCCAGCAGTTTGATCCAGGACAATGAGCAGTTCTTC. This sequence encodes CASSLIQDNEQFF.

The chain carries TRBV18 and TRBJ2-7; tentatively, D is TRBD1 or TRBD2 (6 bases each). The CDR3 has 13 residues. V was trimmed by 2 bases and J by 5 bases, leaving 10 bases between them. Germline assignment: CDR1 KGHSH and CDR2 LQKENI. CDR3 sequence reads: CASSPRGADEQYF. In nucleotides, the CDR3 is TGTGCCAGCTCACCAAGGGGGGCGGACGAGCAGTACTTC.

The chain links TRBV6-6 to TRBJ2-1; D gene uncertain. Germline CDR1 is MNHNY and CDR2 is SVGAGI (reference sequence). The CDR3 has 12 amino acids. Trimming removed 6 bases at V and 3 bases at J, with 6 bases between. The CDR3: CASRAYYNEQFF. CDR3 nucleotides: TGTGCCAGCAGAGCCTACTACAATGAGCAGTTCTTC.

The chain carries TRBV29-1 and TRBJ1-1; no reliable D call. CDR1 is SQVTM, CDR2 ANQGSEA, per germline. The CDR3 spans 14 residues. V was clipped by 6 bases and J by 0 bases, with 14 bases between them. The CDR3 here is CSVHGWRMNTEAFF. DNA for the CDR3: TGCAGCGTCCACGGGTGGCGGATGAACACTGAAGCTTTCTTT. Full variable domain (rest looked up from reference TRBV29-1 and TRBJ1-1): SAVISQKPSRDICQRGTSLTIQCQVDSQVTMMFWYRQQPGQSLTLIATANQGSEATYESGFVIDKFPISRPNLTFSTLTVSNMSPEDSSIYLCSVHGWRMNTEAFFGQGTRLTVV.

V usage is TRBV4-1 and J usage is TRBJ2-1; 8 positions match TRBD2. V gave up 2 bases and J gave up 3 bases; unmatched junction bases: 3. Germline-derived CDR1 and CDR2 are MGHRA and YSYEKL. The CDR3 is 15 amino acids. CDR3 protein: CASSQRLANYNEQFF. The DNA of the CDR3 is TGCGCCAGCAGCCAAAGACTAGCGAACTACAATGAGCAGTTCTTC.